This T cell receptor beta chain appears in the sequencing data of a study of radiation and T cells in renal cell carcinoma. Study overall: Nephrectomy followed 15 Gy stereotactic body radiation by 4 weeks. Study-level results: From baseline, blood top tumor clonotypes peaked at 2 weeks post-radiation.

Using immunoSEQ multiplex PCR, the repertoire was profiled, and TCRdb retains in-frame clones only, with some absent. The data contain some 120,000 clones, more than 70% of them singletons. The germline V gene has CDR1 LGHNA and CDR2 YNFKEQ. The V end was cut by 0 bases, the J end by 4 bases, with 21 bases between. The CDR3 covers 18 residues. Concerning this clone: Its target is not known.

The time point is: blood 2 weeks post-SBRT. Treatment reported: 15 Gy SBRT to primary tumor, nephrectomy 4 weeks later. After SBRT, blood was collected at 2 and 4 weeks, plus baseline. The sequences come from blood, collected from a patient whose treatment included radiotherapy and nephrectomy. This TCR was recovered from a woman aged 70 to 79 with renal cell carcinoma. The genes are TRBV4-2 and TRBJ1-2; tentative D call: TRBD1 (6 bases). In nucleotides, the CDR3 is TGTGCCAGCAGCCAAGAGTGGCCGGACAGACGAAGAGGCTATGGCTACACCTTC. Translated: CASSQEWPDRRRGYGYTF.